This T cell receptor (beta chain) was retrieved from a study of cytomegalovirus exposure and HLA in healthy donors. Data came from immunoSEQ multiplex PCR; TCRdb stores just in-frame clones and leaves some out. The data contain tens of thousands of clones, more than 90% of them seen just once; the ten biggest clones take up around 1.1%. Trimming left V 4 bases short and J 1 base short, with 21 bases between. This CDR3 has 18 amino acids. Germline V gene sequence: CDR1 SGHTA, CDR2 FQGTGA. This clone came up once. The TCR originated in a man younger than 30 in good health and CMV-seronegative. The chain employs TRBV7-3 and TRBJ2-3; D is perhaps TRBD2 (6 bases). Sequenced sample: PBMCs. The CDR3 reads CASSSKERAGRGTDTQYF. The CDR3 DNA sequence: TGTGCCAGCAGCTCAAAGGAGCGTGCGGGACGAGGCACAGATACGCAGTATTTT.